Shown below are 4 T cell receptor beta chains from a single sample sequenced in a study of blood T cells in healthy people across ages. The use of a sample-barcoded 5' primer and a J-beta primer mix characterized a second PCR of 7 to 11 cycles. Each CDR3 protein is one row after TCRdb ran MiXCR on the 5' RACE reads. The profile shows over a million distinct CDR3 sequences, approximately 40% of them singletons. The sequencing sample was made of blood. The source is a woman younger than 30 in good health.

This clonotype was found a few times. The chain links TRBV11-2 to TRBJ2-1, with D maybe TRBD1 (6 bases). Germline values: CDR1 SGHAT, CDR2 FQNNGV. The CDR3 loop spans 15 amino acids. Trimming shortened V by 1 base and J by 7 bases, and 14 bases separated the two germline ends. CDR3 nucleotides: TGTGCCAGCAGCTTAGGCACAGGGCGCTTAAATGAGCAGTTCTTC. It translates to CASSLGTGRLNEQFF.

In its sample, this clonotype was seen a few times. This chain joins TRBV2 and TRBJ2-1, with TRBD2 identical over 10 bases. Germline trimming cut 8 bases from V and 9 bases from J; bases unmatched to any gene: 10. CDR3 length equals 14 residues. Per the germline V gene, CDR1 is SNHLY and CDR2 is FYNNEI. The CDR3: CASGQLAGVGEQFF. Written as DNA, the CDR3 is TGTGCCAGCGGTCAGCTAGCGGGAGTGGGTGAGCAGTTCTTC.

The chain employs TRBV27 and TRBJ2-3; D not resolved. The CDR3 spans 13 residues. V was clipped by 7 bases and J by 8 bases, with 16 bases between them. CDR1 and CDR2 (germline): MNHEY, SMNVEV (reference sequence). CDR3 sequence (DNA): TGTGCCAGCACCCTCACAAGAGGCTCTACGCAGTATTTT. Translation gives CASTLTRGSTQYF.

The chain has TRBV7-9 and TRBJ1-2; 8 positions agree with TRBD1. V gave up 7 bases and J gave up 8 bases; unmatched junction bases: 9. Germline assignment: CDR1 SEHNR and CDR2 FQNEAQ (reference sequence). The CDR3 is made up of 13 amino acids. The CDR3 sequence is CASTPGQGGGYTF. CDR3 nucleotides: TGTGCCAGCACCCCCGGACAGGGCGGAGGCTACACCTTC.